A selection of T cell receptor beta chains follows, all from one sample in a study of response to subunit inactivated influenza vaccine. TCRdb processed the RT-PCR reads anew with MiXCR; each CDR3 protein has one entry. The table shows hundreds of thousands of distinct CDR3 sequences, with 7.6% occurring only once. The sample in question was PBMCs from blood, obtained about 24 months after vaccination. These receptors all come from a man in his fifties or sixties who received an inactivated influenza vaccine. The CDR3 runs from the conserved cysteine through the conserved F or W. Each record gives: J gene, V gene, D gene, clone size, CDR3 DNA, CDR3 protein. A D gene is named only where the DNA matches it firmly. Expanded clones are given a class, and other clones once, few, many or no size at all.

>TRBJ2-7|TRBV6-5|NA|NA
TGTGCCAGCAGTTACGTTCAGGGTCGGGCCTACGAGCAGTACTTC
CASSYVQGRAYEQYF
>TRBJ1-5|TRBV12-3/TRBV12-4|TRBD1|many
TGTGCCAGCAGGGAAGGGACAGGGAGAAGCAATCAGCCCCAGCATTTT
CASREGTGRSNQPQHF
>TRBJ2-7|TRBV15|NA|NA
TGTGCCACCAGCAGAGAGGAGGGGGCTGGCGAGCAGTACTTC
CATSREEGAGEQYF
>TRBJ2-1|TRBV29-1|TRBD2|many
TGCAGCGTTGGGGTTAGCGGGGTCGCTGAGCAGTTCTTC
CSVGVSGVAEQFF
>TRBJ2-5|TRBV3-1|NA|NA
TGTGCCAGCAGCCGTTTACTCCTGAGGGAGGAGACCCAGTACTTC
CASSRLLLREETQYF
>TRBJ2-7|TRBV28|TRBD2|few
TGTGCCAGCAGTTACGGACTAGCGGGAGGAACCTACGAGCAGTACTTC
CASSYGLAGGTYEQYF
>TRBJ1-2|TRBV12-3/TRBV12-4|NA|NA
TGTGCCAGCGACAACCCGGAGGGGTTACGGGGTGGCTACACCTTC
CASDNPEGLRGGYTF
>TRBJ2-2|TRBV4-1|NA|few
TGCGCCAGCAGCCAACAGTACGGCGGGGAGCTGTTTTTT
CASSQQYGGELFF
>TRBJ1-5|TRBV2|NA|few
TGTGCCAGCAGTCGGACACCACCGTCAGGCAATCAGCCCCAGCATTTT
CASSRTPPSGNQPQHF
>TRBJ2-7|TRBV9|NA|few
TGTGCCAGCAGCGTAGCCCCAGGAGGTGGGCTTGGCGAGCAGTACTTC
CASSVAPGGGLGEQYF
>TRBJ2-1|TRBV7-2|TRBD1|NA
TGTGCCAGCAGCTATTGGAAAGGGGGCGGGTACAATGAGCAGTTCTTC
CASSYWKGGGYNEQFF
>TRBJ2-3|TRBV5-1|NA|NA
TGCGCCAGCAGCATCGGACAGAGCACAGATACGCAGTATTTT
CASSIGQSTDTQYF
>TRBJ1-6|TRBV3-1|NA|many
TGTGCCAGCAGCCAAGATCTTAGGACAGCCAGTTCACCCCTCCACTTT
CASSQDLRTASSPLHF
>TRBJ1-5|TRBV20-1|TRBD1|few
TGCAGTGCCAAAGATATTGAAGGACAGGGTTCCAATCAGCCCCAGCATTTT
CSAKDIEGQGSNQPQHF
>TRBJ2-7|TRBV14|NA|few
TGTGCCAGCAGCCAAACCCTAAGGAGCAGAATCTACGAGCAGTACTTC
CASSQTLRSRIYEQYF
>TRBJ2-4|TRBV2|TRBD1|few
TGTGCCAGCATCAAGACCCGGGACAGACTAGCCAAAAACATTCAGTACTTC
CASIKTRDRLAKNIQYF
>TRBJ2-1|TRBV6-1|TRBD1|many
TGTGCCAGCCGGGGACAGGGGGCATCCCATGAGCAGTTCTTC
CASRGQGASHEQFF
>TRBJ2-2|TRBV28|NA|many
TGTGCCAGCAGAATTCGGGGGACCGGGGAGCTGTTTTTT
CASRIRGTGELFF
>TRBJ2-3|TRBV4-2|NA|many
TGTGCCAGCAGCCAAGGCGTGGATAGCTTAGATACGCAGTATTTT
CASSQGVDSLDTQYF
>TRBJ2-7|TRBV5-5|NA|few
TGTGCCAGCAGCTTGGATTTCGGCCATGCCTACGAGCAGTACTTC
CASSLDFGHAYEQYF
>TRBJ2-7|TRBV20-1|NA|few
TGCAGTGCTAGAGACCACGAGCAGTACTTC
CSARDHEQYF
>TRBJ2-3|TRBV6-1|NA|few
TGTGCCAGCAGTCCCACATGGTCTTACACAGATACGCAGTATTTT
CASSPTWSYTDTQYF
>TRBJ2-1|TRBV20-1|TRBD2|few
TGCAGTGCTAGGTCCAGGGACTACTACAATGAGCAGTTCTTC
CSARSRDYYNEQFF
>TRBJ2-1|TRBV7-9|TRBD2|NA
TGTGCCAGCAGCTTAAGACGGGTAGCGGGGACTTCCCATGAGCAGTTCTTC
CASSLRRVAGTSHEQFF
>TRBJ1-5|TRBV20-1|NA|few
TGCAGTGCTCAAGAGAGGTTGGGGGGCGGTCAGCCCCAGCATTTT
CSAQERLGGGQPQHF
>TRBJ1-2|TRBV20-1|TRBD1|many
TGCAGTGCCCAAACTGACAGGGGCTCGGGCACCTTC
CSAQTDRGSGTF
>TRBJ1-6|TRBV4-3|TRBD1|NA
TGCGCCAGCAGCCAAGAGACAGGGGGCGGCTCACCCCTCCACTTT
CASSQETGGGSPLHF
>TRBJ2-2|TRBV20-1|TRBD2|few
TGCAGTGCTAGAGAGGGGACTAGCGGGAGGGGCGGGGAGCTGTTTTTT
CSAREGTSGRGGELFF
>TRBJ2-5|TRBV7-8|NA|NA
TGTGCCAGCAGCTTAGCAGTCCGGCGGGGAGAGACCCAGTACTTC
CASSLAVRRGETQYF
>TRBJ2-1|TRBV4-1|NA|many
TGCGCCAGCAGCCAAGTCGGCGGCTCGGGACACATGCAAAACAATGAGCAGTTCTTC
CASSQVGGSGHMQNNEQFF
>TRBJ2-2|TRBV5-6|NA|many
TGTGCCAGCAGCAAAGAAGACAGGATCCTCACCGGGGAGCTGTTTTTT
CASSKEDRILTGELFF
>TRBJ1-2|TRBV4-3|TRBD1|NA
TGCGCCAGCAGCCAAGACGCCGGGACAGGTCTTTATGGCTACACCTTC
CASSQDAGTGLYGYTF
>TRBJ2-2|TRBV5-5|TRBD1|many
TGTGCCAGCAGCCCTCGACAGGGCACCGGGGAGCTGTTTTTT
CASSPRQGTGELFF
>TRBJ2-2|TRBV6-1|TRBD1|few
TGTGCCAGCAGGCCGGACAGGGAGACCGGGGAGCTGTTTTTT
CASRPDRETGELFF
>TRBJ2-2|TRBV29-1|TRBD2|many
TGCAGCGTTGCTACTAGCGGGGGGGCGTTCGGGGAGCTGTTTTTT
CSVATSGGAFGELFF
>TRBJ2-2|TRBV7-9|TRBD2|NA
TGTGCCAGCAACTTGGGACTAGCGGGAGCCGGGGAGCTGTTTTTT
CASNLGLAGAGELFF
>TRBJ1-4|TRBV12-3/TRBV12-4|NA|NA
TGTGCCAGCAGTCCACGTGTTACAACTAATGAAAAACTGTTTTTT
CASSPRVTTNEKLFF
>TRBJ1-2|TRBV4-3|TRBD1|many
TGCGCCAGCAGCCAACCGGACAGGGGAGGCTACACCTTC
CASSQPDRGGYTF
>TRBJ2-3|TRBV11-3|NA|NA
TGTGCCAGCAGCTCAGGCGCGTTCAGCACAGATACGCAGTATTTT
CASSSGAFSTDTQYF
>TRBJ2-3|TRBV20-1|TRBD2|few
TGCAGTGCTTGGCTAGCGGGAGGGCCCGGAGATACGCAGTATTTT
CSAWLAGGPGDTQYF
>TRBJ2-5|TRBV19|TRBD1|many
TGTGCCAGTAGTCCGGGGACAGATCCGCTTCGGGAGACCCAGTACTTC
CASSPGTDPLRETQYF
>TRBJ2-2|TRBV6-4|TRBD1|many
TGTGCCAGCAGTGACTTGGGACAGGGAACGGCCGGGGAGCTGTTTTTT
CASSDLGQGTAGELFF
>TRBJ2-1|TRBV14|TRBD2|many
TGTGCCAGCAGCCTCCCGGGACTAGGCTACAATGAGCAGTTCTTC
CASSLPGLGYNEQFF
>TRBJ2-4|TRBV3-1|TRBD2|many
TGTGCCAGCAGCCAACGTCTAGCGGCAGTCCCAGCCAAAAACATTCAGTACTTC
CASSQRLAAVPAKNIQYF
>TRBJ2-3|TRBV20-1|NA|few
TGCAGTGCTAGAACCTTTCCTAGCACAGATACGCAGTATTTT
CSARTFPSTDTQYF
>TRBJ2-7|TRBV20-1|NA|many
TGCAGTGCTAGAGATCCCCGGGCAGGGGATGAGCAGTACTTC
CSARDPRAGDEQYF
>TRBJ1-6|TRBV7-2|NA|NA
TGTGCCAGCAGCTTACAAACGGATTCACCCCTCCACTTT
CASSLQTDSPLHF
>TRBJ2-1|TRBV7-3|NA|NA
TGTGCCAGCAGCTTAACGAGTTGGGACAATGAGCAGTTCTTC
CASSLTSWDNEQFF
>TRBJ2-3|TRBV29-1|TRBD2|few
TGCAGCGTTTCTAGCGGGAGGTTTGGGACAGATACGCAGTATTTT
CSVSSGRFGTDTQYF
>TRBJ2-2|TRBV5-1|NA|NA
TGCGCCAGCAGCTTGGGCGGAGGCCCTTCGAACACCGGGGAGCTGTTTTTT
CASSLGGGPSNTGELFF
>TRBJ1-1|TRBV20-1|NA|many
TGCAGTGCACCGGCTGGGGGCGAAGGCACTGAAGCTTTCTTT
CSAPAGGEGTEAFF
>TRBJ1-1|TRBV6-5|NA|many
TGTGCCAGCAGTTACCTAGGAGGTCGAGCTTTCTTT
CASSYLGGRAFF
>TRBJ2-7|TRBV7-2|NA|few
TGTGCCAGCAGGTCAGGGATTTCGGGCGAGCAGTACTTC
CASRSGISGEQYF
>TRBJ2-7|TRBV4-3|NA|many
TGCGCCAGCAGCCACGGGGACTCCTCCTACGAGCAGTACTTC
CASSHGDSSYEQYF